This T cell receptor (beta chain) came from a study of shared clonotypes between healthy human individuals. Study overall: The people who gave samples were two women and three men aged 18 to 49.

Germline lookup yields CDR1 MNHEY and CDR2 SVGAGI. This CDR3 comprises 15 residues. The V gene lost 2 bases and the J gene lost 4 bases, with 12 bases spanning the gap. Authors' methods: Filtering differed because ImmunoSEQ produced junction-only sequences that carried no quality scores. Profiling relied on immunoSEQ multiplex PCR, and the TCRdb table lists in-frame clones only, not all of them. D and trimming were read from the DNA, whereas the V and J calls and clone size are those reported in that table. The table includes around 1.9 million clones, just over 90% detected once. As to this clone: Its antigen is unknown.

Naive CD8 cells comprised CD45RO-negative, CCR7-positively selected cells, excluding terminally differentiated effector memory CD45RA+ cells. Notes on the study in general: Some clonotypes were shared by all four sorted-subset donors, while others were not shared. The non-shared ones had lower generation probabilities than the shared ones.

This rearrangement joins TRBV6-5 to TRBJ1-3; a weak D match, TRBD1 (5 bases). This clonotype originated in a man aged 18 to 29 in good health. Some clones in this sample may be carry-over from other donors' samples. The sequenced sample consisted of naive CD8+ T cells from PBMCs. This chain's CDR3 is CASSYEGRGGNTIYF. CDR3 bases: TGTGCCAGCAGTTACGAAGGGAGGGGAGGAAACACCATATATTTT.